This entry describes one T cell receptor (beta chain). Read sequence stops 3 residues before the CDR3 end, and the germline J gene provides the missing end. The CDR3 extends over 15 amino acids. V gave up 0 bases and J gave up 10 bases, with 14 bases separating them. The V gene's germline CDR1 is SGHNT and CDR2 YYREEE (reference sequence). Using immunoSEQ multiplex PCR, the repertoire was profiled, and TCRdb retains in-frame clones only, with some absent. The listing records over 20,000 clones. The data belong to a study of T cells in women clearing cervical HPV infection. Study-wide context: Case blood drawn at lesion detection; control blood after infection cleared.

This chain connects TRBV5-4 to TRBJ1-6, with D possibly matching TRBD1 (5 bases). Sequenced: blood buffy coat. This TCR derives from a woman aged 18-70 years with a cervical HPV16 infection that either progressed to CIN3+ or cleared (not recorded which). CDR3 DNA (partial): TGTGCCAGCAGCTTGGCCTGGGGCGCCGGCTCACCC. Protein: CASSLAWGAGSP. The whole CDR3 is CASSLAWGAGSPLHF. Supplemented by reference TRBV5-4 and TRBJ1-6, the full variable domain reads ETGVTQSPTHLIKTRGQQVTLRCSSQSGHNTVSWYQQALGQGPQFIFQYYREEENGRGNFPPRFSGLQFPNYSSELNVNALELDDSALYLCASSLAWGAGSPLHFGNGTRLTVT.